The 11 T cell receptor beta chains listed next were all sequenced from one sample in a study of blood T cell repertoires in COVID-19. TCRdb's table, derived via immunoSEQ multiplex PCR, lists solely in-frame clones and lacks some. The sample includes over 85,000 clones, 88% of them seen just once. The material sequenced was peripheral blood. The origin of the receptors is a woman aged 80 or over with active COVID-19.

This chain connects TRBV6-2 or TRBV6-3 to TRBJ2-2, with TRBD2 matching over 14 bases. The germline CDR1 and CDR2 sequences are MNHEY and SVGEGT. The CDR3 is made up of 16 amino acids. V lost 5 bases and J lost 7; bases outside the gene matches: 6. CDR3 in amino acids: CASSRGLAGAIGELFF. In nucleotides, the CDR3 is TGTGCCAGCAGTCGGGGACTAGCGGGAGCGATCGGGGAGCTGTTTTTT.

There are a few counts of this clone. The chain joins TRBV3-1 (or the pseudogene TRBV3-2) to TRBJ2-5; 8 bases map to TRBD2. Germline V gene data show CDR1 as LGHDT and CDR2 as YNNKEL (reference sequence). Trimming took 4 bases from V and 5 from J; bases not matched to a gene: 6. The length of the CDR3 is 14 residues. The CDR3 DNA is TGTGCCAGCAGCCGAGCGGGAGTCTCTGAGACCCAGTACTTC. Amino acids: CASSRAGVSETQYF.

This clone has just one count. The chain couples TRBV28 to TRBJ2-2, with D unresolved. Looked up from germline, CDR1 is MDHEN and CDR2 is SYDVKM. This CDR3 region has 12 residues. V was pared by 11 bases and J by 0 bases, with 7 bases between. The CDR3 bases are TGTGCCGGGCAGACGAACACCGGGGAGCTGTTTTTT. Its translation: CAGQTNTGELFF.

The chain carries TRBV6-5 and TRBJ2-7; TRBD1 matches at 9 bases. CDR1 and CDR2 from the germline V gene are MNHEY and SVGAGI. CDR3 size: 16 residues. V lost 2 bases and J lost 3; bases outside the gene matches: 8. The CDR3 bases are TGTGCCAGCAGTTACAGAGACAGGGGGGTAAGCTACGAGCAGTACTTC. This encodes CASSYRDRGVSYEQYF.

V and J are TRBV5-6 and TRBJ2-7; 7 bases align to TRBD1. Germline CDR1 reads SGHDT; CDR2 reads YYEEEE. The CDR3 consists of 15 residues. Trimming removed 7 bases from V and 5 bases from J; junction bases left unmatched: 15. The CDR3 bases are TGTGCCAGCCCCACCCCCGACAGGGACATGGACGAGCAGTACTTC. The encoded protein is CASPTPDRDMDEQYF.

This chain uses TRBV3-1 (or the pseudogene TRBV3-2) with TRBJ2-2, with 10 positions matching TRBD2. V trimming: 4 bases; J trimming: 4 bases; junction bases outside the gene matches: 18. This CDR3 comprises 20 residues. The germline V gene has CDR1 LGHDT and CDR2 YNNKEL (reference sequence). CDR3 DNA: TGTGCCAGCAGCCCCTGGCGACAGTCTAGCGGGAGCGGCGGCACCGGGGAGCTGTTTTTT. This codes for CASSPWRQSSGSGGTGELFF.

The chain has TRBV5-1 and TRBJ2-2; D not certain. The CDR3 is made up of 15 amino acids. The V end was cut by 1 base, the J end by 0 bases, with 7 bases between. The germline CDR1 and CDR2 sequences are SGHRS and YFSETQ. CDR3: CASSLLSTNTGELFF. The CDR3 DNA sequence: TGCGCCAGCAGCTTGCTTAGTACGAACACCGGGGAGCTGTTTTTT.

The genes are TRBV7-9 and TRBJ2-5, with 14 bases aligning to TRBD2. The CDR3 runs to 16 residues. V shed 5 bases and J 3 bases; nucleotides not matched to a gene: 5. Germline V CDR1 and CDR2: SEHNR, FQNEAQ (reference sequence). This CDR3 is CASSLPGLAGEETQYF. CDR3 DNA: TGTGCCAGCAGCCTACCGGGACTAGCGGGAGAAGAGACCCAGTACTTC.

The chain recombines TRBV28 with TRBJ2-7; TRBD1 agrees at 11 bases. The CDR3 has 13 amino acids. V lost 6 bases and J lost 5; bases outside the gene matches: 3. CDR1 is MDHEN, CDR2 SYDVKM, per germline. For the CDR3, the DNA is TGTGCCAGCAGAGGGACAGGGGGTAACGAGCAGTACTTC. Amino acid sequence: CASRGTGGNEQYF.

The rearrangement links TRBV6-2 or TRBV6-3 to TRBJ2-1; 13 bases are shared with TRBD2. This CDR3 contains 17 residues. The germline V gene has CDR1 MNHEY and CDR2 SVGEGT. Trimming at V came to 5 bases and at J to 7 bases, leaving 11 bases not matched to a gene. The CDR3 sequence is CASSGRVGLAGVNEQFF. CDR3 bases: TGTGCCAGCAGTGGCCGAGTTGGACTAGCGGGAGTTAATGAGCAGTTCTTC.

The chain is built from TRBV4-3 and TRBJ1-6; the D gene is possibly TRBD1 (6 bases). Germline lookup yields CDR1 LGHNA and CDR2 YSLEER. This CDR3 contains 16 residues. Trimming cost V 5 bases and J 5 bases, with 16 bases left between them. The DNA for the CDR3 is TGCGCCAGCAGCACCGAGGACAGCAGACATAATTCACCCCTCCACTTT. This codes for CASSTEDSRHNSPLHF.